The next 14 T cell receptor beta chains were all read from a single sample in a study of control samples from healthy donors and cancer patients. The table came from immunoSEQ multiplex PCR; TCRdb's copy has only in-frame clones and leaves some out. The sample consists of about 160,000 clones, 96% of them appearing once. The sample was blood. Every receptor here comes from a woman aged 30 to 39 in good health.

The gene calls are TRBV28 and TRBJ2-5; D might be TRBD1 (6 bases). Germline CDR1 reads MDHEN; CDR2 reads SYDVKM. Trimming left V 7 bases short and J 3 bases short, with 12 bases between. This CDR3 contains 13 residues. The CDR3 nucleotides read TGTGCCAGCACCTCGGGACAAGAAGAGACCCAGTACTTC. This gives the protein CASTSGQEETQYF. Full variable domain (outside the CDR3, taken from reference TRBV28 and TRBJ2-5): DVKVTQSSRYLVKRTGEKVFLECVQDMDHENMFWYRQDPGLGLRLIYFSYDVKMKEKGDIPEGYSVSREKKERFSLILESASTNQTSMYLCASTSGQEETQYFGPGTRLLVL.

The V gene is TRBV9, the J gene TRBJ1-6, with D possibly TRBD1 on 6 matching bases. Trimming cost V 2 bases and J 7 bases, with 10 bases left between them. The CDR3 extends over 14 amino acids. Germline loops: CDR1 SGDLS, CDR2 YYNGEE. CDR3 sequence (DNA): TGTGCCAGCAGCGTTACAGGGCGGAATTCACCCCTCCACTTT. Amino acids: CASSVTGRNSPLHF.

This clone appeared a single time. The chain uses TRBV6-5 and TRBJ1-3; maybe TRBD1 (5 bases). Germline CDR1 MNHEY, CDR2 SVGAGI. The V end lost 6 bases, the J end lost 11 bases, and 11 bases lay between the germline ends. This CDR3 comprises 11 residues. The CDR3 DNA is TGTGCCAGCAGAAGACAGTTCGCCATATATTTT. This translates into CASRRQFAIYF.

The rearrangement joins TRBV14 to TRBJ2-5, with D unresolved. This CDR3 comprises 11 residues. The germline V gene encodes CDR1 SGHDN and CDR2 FVKESK. With 4 bases removed from V and 5 bases from J, the gap between germline ends came to 5 bases. The CDR3 DNA is TGTGCCAGCAGCCTACATGAGACCCAGTACTTC. It translates to CASSLHETQYF.

This clone was detected only a few times. V gene TRBV7-9 combines with J gene TRBJ2-2, with D uncertain. Germline lookup yields CDR1 SEHNR and CDR2 FQNEAQ (reference sequence). Deletions cut 2 bases from V and 1 base from J, with 14 bases between. This CDR3 is built from 17 residues. CDR3 coding DNA: TGTGCCAGCAGCTTACAGCTAAGATCTATGAACACCGGGGAGCTGTTTTTT. Translated: CASSLQLRSMNTGELFF.

The chain links TRBV2 to TRBJ1-4, with D perhaps TRBD1 (6 bases). The CDR3 is 15 residues long. CDR1 and CDR2 from the germline V gene are SNHLY and FYNNEI. Trimming cost V 0 bases and J 7 bases, with 12 bases left between them. This chain's CDR3 is CASSEAGGHFEKLFF. In DNA form, the CDR3 reads TGTGCCAGCAGTGAAGCAGGGGGACACTTTGAAAAACTGTTTTTT.

The chain links TRBV5-1 to TRBJ2-2; weak D call: TRBD2 (6 bases). Germline V gives CDR1 SGHRS, CDR2 YFSETQ. V lost 2 bases, J lost 4 bases, and 15 bases lay in between. The CDR3 is made up of 16 amino acids. The CDR3 is CASSLRTTTATGELFF. CDR3 DNA sequence: TGCGCCAGCAGCTTAAGGACTACGACAGCCACCGGGGAGCTGTTTTTT.

CDR3 DNA sequence: TGTGCCAGCAGTTTGTCTGGGGGCTATAGCAATCAGCCCCAGCATTTT. Translation: CASSLSGGYSNQPQHF. This chain connects TRBV27 to TRBJ1-5; TRBD1 might be the D (6 bases). The CDR3 is 16 residues long. Germline V CDR1 and CDR2: MNHEY, SMNVEV (reference sequence). V was cut by 3 bases and J by 0 bases, with 12 bases left in between.

The chain links TRBV7-9 to TRBJ2-1; 12 bases agree with TRBD1. The CDR3 has 15 amino acids. In germline, CDR1 is SEHNR, CDR2 FQNEAQ (reference sequence). J gave up 7 bases and V 5 bases, and 6 bases lay outside the gene matches. The CDR3 sequence is CASSRGTGGRNEQFF. The CDR3 coding sequence is TGTGCCAGCAGCCGCGGGACAGGGGGCCGAAATGAGCAGTTCTTC.

This sequence joins TRBV27 and TRBJ1-6, with D tentatively TRBD1 (5 bases). The CDR3 runs to 13 residues. Deletions cut 7 bases from V and 7 bases from J, with 11 bases between. Germline loops: CDR1 MNHEY, CDR2 SMNVEV (reference sequence). CDR3 loop: CASTGTLNSPLHF. CDR3 in DNA: TGTGCCAGCACCGGGACGTTAAATTCACCCCTCCACTTT.

The J gene is TRBJ1-5, the V gene TRBV24-1; D call uncertain. With 4 bases removed from V and 0 bases from J, the gap between germline ends came to 6 bases. This CDR3 has 14 amino acids. From germline, CDR1 is KGHDR and CDR2 SFDVKD. This CDR3 reads CATSEYSSNQPQHF. In DNA form, the CDR3 reads TGTGCCACCAGTGAGTACTCTAGCAATCAGCCCCAGCATTTT.

On this clone itself: The same CDR3 arises from other DNA sequences in this sample as well. The rearrangement uses TRBV6-1 and TRBJ2-7; D is unresolved. The germline V and J ends were trimmed by 2 bases and 4 bases, with 6 bases remaining between them. Germline CDR1 reads MNHNS; CDR2 reads SASEGT. The CDR3 extends over 12 amino acids. The CDR3, as DNA: TGTGCCAGCAGTGAACCAGGTTACGAGCAGTACTTC. Amino acid sequence: CASSEPGYEQYF.

A single count supports this clone. The gene calls are TRBV6-6 and TRBJ1-2; D is undetermined. CDR1 and CDR2 from the germline V gene are MNHNY and SVGAGI (reference sequence). The CDR3 covers 15 residues. The V end was cut by 2 bases, the J end by 3 bases, with 13 bases between. CDR3 DNA sequence: TGTGCCAGCAGTTACGCTCCTCGATCACACTATGGCTACACCTTC. Translation gives CASSYAPRSHYGYTF.

This chain links TRBV12-5 with TRBJ1-1; D is undetermined. The V end lost 7 bases, the J end lost 4 bases, and 13 bases lay between the germline ends. CDR1 and CDR2 (germline): LGHNT, FRNRAP. The CDR3 extends over 13 amino acids. CDR3 nucleotides: TGTGCTAGTGCCGTTACCGGAAGCACTGAAGCTTTCTTT. It specifies CASAVTGSTEAFF. The full variable domain, rest sourced from reference TRBV12-5 and TRBJ1-1, is DARVTQTPRHKVTEMGQEVTMRCQPILGHNTVFWYRQTMMQGLELLAYFRNRAPLDDSGMPKDRFSAEMPDATLATLKIQPSEPRDSAVYFCASAVTGSTEAFFGQGTRLTVV.